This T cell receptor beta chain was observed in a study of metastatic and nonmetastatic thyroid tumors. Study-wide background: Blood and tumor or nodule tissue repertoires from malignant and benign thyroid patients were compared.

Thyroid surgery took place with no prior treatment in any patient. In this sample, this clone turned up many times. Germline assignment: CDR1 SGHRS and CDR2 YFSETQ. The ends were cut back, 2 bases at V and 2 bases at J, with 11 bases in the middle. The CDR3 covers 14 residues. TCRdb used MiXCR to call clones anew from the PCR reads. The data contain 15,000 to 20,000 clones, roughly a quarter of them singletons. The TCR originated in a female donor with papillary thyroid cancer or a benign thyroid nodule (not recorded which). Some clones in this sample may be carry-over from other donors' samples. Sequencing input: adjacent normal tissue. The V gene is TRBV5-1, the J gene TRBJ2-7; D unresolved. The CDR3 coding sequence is TGCGCCAGCAGCTTTAGTCAGCGAACCTACGAGCAGTACTTC. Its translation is CASSFSQRTYEQYF.